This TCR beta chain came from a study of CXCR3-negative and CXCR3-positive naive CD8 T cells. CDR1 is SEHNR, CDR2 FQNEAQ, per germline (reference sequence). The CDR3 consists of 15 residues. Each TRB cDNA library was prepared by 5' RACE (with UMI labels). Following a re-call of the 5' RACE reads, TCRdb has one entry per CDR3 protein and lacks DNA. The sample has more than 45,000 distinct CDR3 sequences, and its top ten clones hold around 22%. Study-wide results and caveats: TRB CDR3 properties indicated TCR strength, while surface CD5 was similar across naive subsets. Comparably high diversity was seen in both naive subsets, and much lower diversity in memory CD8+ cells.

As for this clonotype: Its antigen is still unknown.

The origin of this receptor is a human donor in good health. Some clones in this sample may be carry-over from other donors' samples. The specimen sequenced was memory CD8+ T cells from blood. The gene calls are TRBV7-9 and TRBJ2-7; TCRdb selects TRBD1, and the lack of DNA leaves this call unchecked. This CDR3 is CASSLAQGRLYEQYF.